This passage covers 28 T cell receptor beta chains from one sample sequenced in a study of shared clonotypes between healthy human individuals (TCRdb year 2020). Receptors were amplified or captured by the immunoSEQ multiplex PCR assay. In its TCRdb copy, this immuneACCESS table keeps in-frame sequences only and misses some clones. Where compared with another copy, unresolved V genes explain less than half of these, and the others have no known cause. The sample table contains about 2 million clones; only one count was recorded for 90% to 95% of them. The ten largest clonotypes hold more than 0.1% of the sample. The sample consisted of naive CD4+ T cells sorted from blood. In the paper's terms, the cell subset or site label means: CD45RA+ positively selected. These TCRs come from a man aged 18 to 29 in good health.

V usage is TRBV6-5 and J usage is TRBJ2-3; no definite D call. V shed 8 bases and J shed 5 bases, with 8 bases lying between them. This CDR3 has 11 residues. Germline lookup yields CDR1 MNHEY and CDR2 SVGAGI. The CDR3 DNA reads TGTGCCAGCTACTACGGAGATACGCAGTATTTT. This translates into CASYYGDTQYF.

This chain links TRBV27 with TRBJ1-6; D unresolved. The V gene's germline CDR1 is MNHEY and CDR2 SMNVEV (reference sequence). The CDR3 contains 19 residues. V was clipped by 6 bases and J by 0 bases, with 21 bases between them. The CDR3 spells CASSFLSLRGPSYNSPLHF. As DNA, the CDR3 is TGTGCCAGCAGCTTCTTGAGCCTAAGAGGTCCCTCCTATAATTCACCCCTCCACTTT.

For the CDR3, the DNA is TGTGCCAGCAGCTCCCATAGCGGGAGGGACACAGATACGCAGTATTTT. Translating gives CASSSHSGRDTDTQYF. The chain uses TRBV7-6 and TRBJ2-3, with 11 bases matching TRBD2. Germline CDR1 reads SGHVS; CDR2 reads FNYEAQ. CDR3 size: 16 residues. Trimming at V came to 4 bases and at J to 2 bases, leaving 5 bases not matched to a gene.

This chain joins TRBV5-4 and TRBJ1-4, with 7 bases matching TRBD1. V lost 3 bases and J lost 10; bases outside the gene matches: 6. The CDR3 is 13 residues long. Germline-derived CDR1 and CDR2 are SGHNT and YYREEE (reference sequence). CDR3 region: CASSSQQGRKLFF. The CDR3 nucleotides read TGTGCCAGCAGCTCCCAACAGGGGAGAAAACTGTTTTTT. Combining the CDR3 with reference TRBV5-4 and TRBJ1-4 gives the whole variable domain ETGVTQSPTHLIKTRGQQVTLRCSSQSGHNTVSWYQQALGQGPQFIFQYYREEENGRGNFPPRFSGLQFPNYSSELNVNALELDDSALYLCASSSQQGRKLFFGSGTQLSVL.

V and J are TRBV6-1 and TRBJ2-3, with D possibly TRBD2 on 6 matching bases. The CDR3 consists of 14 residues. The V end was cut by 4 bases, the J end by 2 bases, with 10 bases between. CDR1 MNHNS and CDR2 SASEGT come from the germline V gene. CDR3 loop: CASSVAGHTDTQYF. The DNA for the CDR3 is TGTGCCAGCAGTGTGGCGGGGCACACAGATACGCAGTATTTT.

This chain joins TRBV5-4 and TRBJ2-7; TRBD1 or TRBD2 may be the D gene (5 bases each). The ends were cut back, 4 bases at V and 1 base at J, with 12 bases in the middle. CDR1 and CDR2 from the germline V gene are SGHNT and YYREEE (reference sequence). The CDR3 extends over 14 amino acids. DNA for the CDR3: TGTGCCAGCAGCACCGGGACGGCGTCCTACGAGCAGTACTTC. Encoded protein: CASSTGTASYEQYF.

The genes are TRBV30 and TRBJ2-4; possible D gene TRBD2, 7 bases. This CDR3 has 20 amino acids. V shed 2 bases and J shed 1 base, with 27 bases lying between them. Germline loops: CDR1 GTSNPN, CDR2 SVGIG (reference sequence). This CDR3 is CAWSTWRLAEPRGAKNIQYF. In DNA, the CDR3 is TGTGCCTGGAGTACCTGGCGGCTAGCGGAGCCTAGGGGGGCCAAAAACATTCAGTACTTC.

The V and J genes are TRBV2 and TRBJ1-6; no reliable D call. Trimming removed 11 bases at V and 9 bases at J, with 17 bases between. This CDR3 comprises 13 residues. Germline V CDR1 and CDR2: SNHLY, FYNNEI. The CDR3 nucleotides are TGTGCCTCCTCGACAACCGAACGTTCACCCCTCCACTTT. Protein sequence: CASSTTERSPLHF.

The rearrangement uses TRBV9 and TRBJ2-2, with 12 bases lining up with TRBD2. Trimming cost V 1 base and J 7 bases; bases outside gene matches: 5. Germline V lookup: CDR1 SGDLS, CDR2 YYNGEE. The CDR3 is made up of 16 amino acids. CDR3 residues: CASSVLAGGPGGELFF. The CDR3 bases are TGTGCCAGCAGCGTACTAGCGGGAGGGCCAGGCGGGGAGCTGTTTTTT.

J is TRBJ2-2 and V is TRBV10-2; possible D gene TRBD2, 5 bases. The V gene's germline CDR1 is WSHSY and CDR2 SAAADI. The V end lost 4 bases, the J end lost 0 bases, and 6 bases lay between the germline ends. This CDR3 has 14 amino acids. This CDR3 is CASSAGTNTGELFF. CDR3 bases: TGCGCCAGCAGTGCGGGGACGAACACCGGGGAGCTGTTTTTT.

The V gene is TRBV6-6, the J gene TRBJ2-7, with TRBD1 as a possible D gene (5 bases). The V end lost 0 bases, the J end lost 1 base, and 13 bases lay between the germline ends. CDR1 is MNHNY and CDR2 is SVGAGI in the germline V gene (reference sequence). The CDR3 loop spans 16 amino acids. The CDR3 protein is CASSYSMGQGSYEQYF. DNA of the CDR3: TGTGCCAGCAGTTACTCGATGGGCCAGGGATCCTACGAGCAGTACTTC.

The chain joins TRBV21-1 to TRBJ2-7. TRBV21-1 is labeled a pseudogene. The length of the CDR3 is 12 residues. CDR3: CASALYSYEQYF. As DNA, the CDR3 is TGTGCCAGCGCCCTTTACTCCTACGAGCAGTACTTC.

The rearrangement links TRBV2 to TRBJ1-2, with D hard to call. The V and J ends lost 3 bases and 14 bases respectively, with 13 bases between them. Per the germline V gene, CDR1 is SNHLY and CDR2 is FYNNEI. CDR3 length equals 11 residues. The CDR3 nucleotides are TGTGCCAGCAGTGATTCGTCCAGGTCGACCTTC. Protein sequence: CASSDSSRSTF. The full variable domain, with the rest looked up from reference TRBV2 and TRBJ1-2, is EPEVTQTPSHQVTQMGQEVILRCVPISNHLYFYWYRQILGQKVEFLVSFYNNEISEKSEIFDDQFSVERPDGSNFTLKIRSTKLEDSAMYFCASSDSSRSTFGSGTRLTVV.

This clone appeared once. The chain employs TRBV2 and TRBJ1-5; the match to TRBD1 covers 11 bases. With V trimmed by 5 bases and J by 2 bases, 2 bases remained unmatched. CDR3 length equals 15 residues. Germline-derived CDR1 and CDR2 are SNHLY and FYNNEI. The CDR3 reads CASSRTGGGNQPQHF. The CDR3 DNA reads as TGTGCCAGCAGTCGGACAGGGGGCGGCAATCAGCCCCAGCATTTT.

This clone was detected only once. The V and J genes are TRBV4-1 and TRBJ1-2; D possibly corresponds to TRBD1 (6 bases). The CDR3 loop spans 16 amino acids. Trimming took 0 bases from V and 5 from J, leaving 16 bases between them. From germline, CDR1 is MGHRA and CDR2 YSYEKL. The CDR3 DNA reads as TGCGCCAGCAGCCAAGATAGAGGACAGTTTAGTTATGGCTACACCTTC. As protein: CASSQDRGQFSYGYTF.

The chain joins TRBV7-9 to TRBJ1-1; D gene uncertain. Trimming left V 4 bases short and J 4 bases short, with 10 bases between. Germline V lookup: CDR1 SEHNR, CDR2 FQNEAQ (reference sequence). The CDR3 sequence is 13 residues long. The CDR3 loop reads CASSSTPGTEAFF. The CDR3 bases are TGTGCCAGCAGCTCGACCCCGGGCACTGAAGCTTTCTTT.

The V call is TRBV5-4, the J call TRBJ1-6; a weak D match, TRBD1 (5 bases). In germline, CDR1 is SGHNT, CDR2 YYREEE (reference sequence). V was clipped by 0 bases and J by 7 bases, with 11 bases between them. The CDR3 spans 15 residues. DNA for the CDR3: TGTGCCAGCAGCTTGGACTCAGGGAGGAATTCACCCCTCCACTTT. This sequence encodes CASSLDSGRNSPLHF.

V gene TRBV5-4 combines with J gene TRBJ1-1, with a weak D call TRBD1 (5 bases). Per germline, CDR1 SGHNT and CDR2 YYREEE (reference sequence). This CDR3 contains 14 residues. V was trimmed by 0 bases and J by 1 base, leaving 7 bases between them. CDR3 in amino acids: CASSLVDRNTEAFF. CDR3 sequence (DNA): TGTGCCAGCAGCTTGGTTGACAGGAACACTGAAGCTTTCTTT.

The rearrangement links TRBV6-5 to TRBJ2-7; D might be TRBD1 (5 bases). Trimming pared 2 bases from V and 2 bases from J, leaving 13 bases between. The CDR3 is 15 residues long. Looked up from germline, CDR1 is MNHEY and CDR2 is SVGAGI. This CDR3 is CASSYRGDSAYEQYF. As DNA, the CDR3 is TGTGCCAGCAGTTACAGGGGCGACAGCGCCTACGAGCAGTACTTC.

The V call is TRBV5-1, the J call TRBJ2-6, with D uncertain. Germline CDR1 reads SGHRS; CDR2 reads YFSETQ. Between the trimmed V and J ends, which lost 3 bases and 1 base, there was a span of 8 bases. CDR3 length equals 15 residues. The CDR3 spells CASSWVESGANVLTF. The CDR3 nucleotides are TGCGCCAGCAGCTGGGTAGAGTCTGGGGCCAACGTCCTGACTTTC. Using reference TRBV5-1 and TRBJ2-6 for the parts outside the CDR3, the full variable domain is KAGVTQTPRYLIKTRGQQVTLSCSPISGHRSVSWYQQTPGQGLQFLFEYFSETQRNKGNFPGRFSGRQFSNSRSEMNVSTLELGDSALYLCASSWVESGANVLTFGAGSRLTVL.

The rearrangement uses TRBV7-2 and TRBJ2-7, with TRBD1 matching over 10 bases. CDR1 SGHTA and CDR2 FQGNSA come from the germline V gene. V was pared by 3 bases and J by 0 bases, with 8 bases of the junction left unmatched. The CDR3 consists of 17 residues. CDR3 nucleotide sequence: TGTGCCAGCAGCTTCAACTCGGGACAGGGGTTCTCCTACGAGCAGTACTTC. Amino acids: CASSFNSGQGFSYEQYF. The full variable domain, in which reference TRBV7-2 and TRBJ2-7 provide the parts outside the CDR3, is GAGVSQSPSNKVTEKGKDVELRCDPISGHTALYWYRQSLGQGLEFLIYFQGNSAPDKSGLPSDRFSAERTGGSVSTLTIQRTQQEDSAVYLCASSFNSGQGFSYEQYFGPGTRLTVT.

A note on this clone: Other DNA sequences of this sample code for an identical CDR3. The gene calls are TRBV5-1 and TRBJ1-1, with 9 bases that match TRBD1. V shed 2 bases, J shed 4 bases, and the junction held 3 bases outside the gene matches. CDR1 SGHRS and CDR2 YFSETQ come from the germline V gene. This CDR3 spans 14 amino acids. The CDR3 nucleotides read TGCGCCAGCAGCTTAGGACAGGGGACCACTGAAGCTTTCTTT. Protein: CASSLGQGTTEAFF.

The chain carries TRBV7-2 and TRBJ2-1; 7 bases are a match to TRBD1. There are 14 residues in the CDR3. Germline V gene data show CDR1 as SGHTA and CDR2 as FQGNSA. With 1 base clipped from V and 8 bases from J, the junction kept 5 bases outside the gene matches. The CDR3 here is CASSLGHRGYEQFF. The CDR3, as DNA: TGTGCCAGCAGCTTAGGCCACAGGGGCTATGAGCAGTTCTTC.

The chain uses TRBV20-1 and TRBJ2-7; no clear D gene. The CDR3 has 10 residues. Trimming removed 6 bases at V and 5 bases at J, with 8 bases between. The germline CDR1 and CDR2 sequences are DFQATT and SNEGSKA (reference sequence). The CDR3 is CSATLNEQYF. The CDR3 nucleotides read TGCAGTGCGACCCTCAACGAGCAGTACTTC.

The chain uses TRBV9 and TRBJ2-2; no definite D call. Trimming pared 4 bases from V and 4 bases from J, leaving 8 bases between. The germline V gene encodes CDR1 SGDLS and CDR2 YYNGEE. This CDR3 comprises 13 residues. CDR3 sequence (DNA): TGTGCCAGCAGCACCCGACCCACCGGGGAGCTGTTTTTT. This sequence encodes CASSTRPTGELFF. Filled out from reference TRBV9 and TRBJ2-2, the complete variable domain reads DSGVTQTPKHLITATGQRVTLRCSPRSGDLSVYWYQQSLDQGLQFLIQYYNGEERAKGNILERFSAQQFPDLHSELNLSSLELGDSALYFCASSTRPTGELFFGEGSRLTVL.

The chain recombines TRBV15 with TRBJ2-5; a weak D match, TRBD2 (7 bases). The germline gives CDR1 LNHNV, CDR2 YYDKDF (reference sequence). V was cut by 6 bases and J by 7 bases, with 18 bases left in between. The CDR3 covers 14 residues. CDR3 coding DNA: TGTGCCACCAGGGGCGGGGGCTCCGGACTGACCCAGTACTTC. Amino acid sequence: CATRGGGSGLTQYF.

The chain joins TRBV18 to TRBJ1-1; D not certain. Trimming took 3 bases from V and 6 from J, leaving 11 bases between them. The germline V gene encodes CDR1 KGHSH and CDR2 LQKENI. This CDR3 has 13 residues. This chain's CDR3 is CASSPKAGSEAFF. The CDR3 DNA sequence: TGTGCCAGCTCACCCAAGGCGGGCTCTGAAGCTTTCTTT.

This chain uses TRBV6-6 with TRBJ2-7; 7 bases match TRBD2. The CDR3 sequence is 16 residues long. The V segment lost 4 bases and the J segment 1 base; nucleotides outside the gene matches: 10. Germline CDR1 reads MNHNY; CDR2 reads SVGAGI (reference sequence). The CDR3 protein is CASSFSGGLQSYEQYF. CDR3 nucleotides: TGTGCCAGCAGTTTCTCGGGGGGTCTACAATCCTACGAGCAGTACTTC.